The 27 T cell receptor beta chains below all came from one sample that was sequenced in a study of graft-versus-host responses after intestinal transplantation (dated by TCRdb to 2020 to 2023). Libraries were made using the immunoSEQ multiplex PCR assay. The immuneACCESS repertoire file appears here via TCRdb, limited to in-frame rearrangements. These files lack a portion of the clones; in checked studies, under half of the deficit traces to unresolved V genes, and the cause of the others is not known. In all, the sample holds 20,000 to 25,000 clones, and around 78% of those were seen once. The top ten clonotypes cover 3% of the sample. Intraepithelial and lamina propria lymphocytes were isolated from graft specimens using dithiothreitol, EDTA incubations and collagenase D digestion. Here the sequenced sample was ileum tissue, taken 12 days after intestinal transplant. Receptor source: a human patient who received an intestinal transplant, so some T cells may come from the graft donor.

In this sample, this clone turned up once. The chain combines TRBV9 with TRBJ1-5; tentative D call: TRBD1 (6 bases). V lost 0 bases to trimming and J lost 5 bases, with 12 bases between them. The CDR3 totals 15 residues. Germline V gene sequence: CDR1 SGDLS, CDR2 YYNGEE. The chain's CDR3 is CASSVAPGDHQPQHF. The CDR3 coding sequence is TGTGCCAGCAGCGTAGCGCCAGGGGATCATCAGCCCCAGCATTTT.

The chain joins TRBV11-1 to TRBJ2-1; perhaps TRBD1 as D (6 bases). The CDR3 length is 14 residues. Germline V gene sequence: CDR1 SGHAT, CDR2 FQDESV (reference sequence). Between the trimmed V and J ends, which lost 5 bases and 2 bases, there was a span of 10 bases. The CDR3 DNA reads TGTGCCAGCAGCCCCCGGACAGCCTACAATGAGCAGTTCTTC. This sequence encodes CASSPRTAYNEQFF.

The CDR3 region has the DNA TGTGCCAGCAGCTCCCGGGCGGGGGTCACCGGGGAGCTGTTTTTT. As protein: CASSSRAGVTGELFF. The V call is TRBV7-2, the J call TRBJ2-2, with 7 bases identical to TRBD2. The germline CDR1 and CDR2 sequences are SGHTA and FQGNSA. This CDR3 has 15 amino acids. The V and J ends lost 4 bases and 4 bases, in that order; junction bases with no gene match: 6.

The genes are TRBV7-2 and TRBJ2-7; 10 nucleotides line up with TRBD1. Germline CDR1 and CDR2: SGHTA and FQGNSA. Unmatched junction bases numbered 3, after V lost 1 base and J lost 3 bases. The CDR3 runs to 15 residues. The CDR3 nucleotides read TGTGCCAGCAGCTTAGGGGGACAGGGGCGCTACGAGCAGTACTTC. This codes for CASSLGGQGRYEQYF.

The rearrangement joins TRBV28 to TRBJ2-7; the D is unclear. CDR1 and CDR2 from the germline V gene are MDHEN and SYDVKM. The ends were cut back, 6 bases at V and 1 base at J, with 10 bases in the middle. The CDR3 loop spans 13 amino acids. In DNA form, the CDR3 reads TGTGCCAGCAGCTTTGGCAGGTCCTACGAGCAGTACTTC. As protein: CASSFGRSYEQYF. Using reference TRBV28 and TRBJ2-7 for the parts outside the CDR3, the full variable domain is DVKVTQSSRYLVKRTGEKVFLECVQDMDHENMFWYRQDPGLGLRLIYFSYDVKMKEKGDIPEGYSVSREKKERFSLILESASTNQTSMYLCASSFGRSYEQYFGPGTRLTVT.

This chain links TRBV11-3 with TRBJ2-1, with 10 bases that match TRBD2. Trimming removed 1 base from V and 1 base from J; junction bases left unmatched: 4. The germline V gene encodes CDR1 SGHNT and CDR2 YENEEA. This CDR3 has 17 amino acids. The chain's CDR3 is CASSLGASGGSYNEQFF. CDR3 DNA sequence: TGTGCCAGCAGCTTAGGGGCTAGCGGGGGATCCTACAATGAGCAGTTCTTC. The full variable domain, with the rest looked up from reference TRBV11-3 and TRBJ2-1, is EAGVVQSPRYKIIEKKQPVAFWCNPISGHNTLYWYLQNLGQGPELLIRYENEEAVDDSQLPKDRFSAERLKGVDSTLKIQPAELGDSAVYLCASSLGASGGSYNEQFFGPGTRLTVL.

The J gene is TRBJ2-5, the V gene TRBV7-8; D not certain. Trimming shortened V by 1 base and J by 1 base, and 13 bases separated the two germline ends. The CDR3 spans 16 residues. The germline V gene encodes CDR1 SGHVS and CDR2 FQNEAQ. CDR3 DNA: TGTGCCAGCAGCTTAGGGAGCAACGTGGGCCAAGAGACCCAGTACTTC. Its translation: CASSLGSNVGQETQYF.

This chain connects TRBV25-1 to TRBJ2-5, with D unresolved. This CDR3 has 11 amino acids. The V gene lost 5 bases and the J gene lost 4 bases, with 5 bases spanning the gap. The germline CDR1 and CDR2 sequences are MGHDK and SYGVNS. CDR3 region: CASSQVETQYF. Written as DNA, the CDR3 is TGTGCCAGCAGTCAGGTAGAGACCCAGTACTTC. The full variable domain, rest sourced from reference TRBV25-1 and TRBJ2-5, is EADIYQTPRYLVIGTGKKITLECSQTMGHDKMYWYQQDPGMELHLIHYSYGVNSTEKGDLSSESTVSRIRTEHFPLTLESARPSHTSQYLCASSQVETQYFGPGTRLLVL.

V is TRBV7-9 and J is TRBJ2-7, with D unresolved. The CDR3 is made up of 12 amino acids. Between the trimmed V and J ends, which lost 1 base and 6 bases, there was a span of 7 bases. CDR1 is SEHNR and CDR2 is FQNEAQ in the germline V gene (reference sequence). The DNA for the CDR3 is TGTGCCAGCAGCTTAGGGCAGTTCGAGCAGTACTTC. Protein sequence: CASSLGQFEQYF.

This clone was recorded only once. The V gene is TRBV4-1, the J gene TRBJ2-3; 9 nucleotides agree with TRBD2. The germline V gene encodes CDR1 MGHRA and CDR2 YSYEKL. CDR3 length: 17 amino acids. Germline trimming cut 0 bases from V and 6 bases from J; bases unmatched to any gene: 10. As DNA, the CDR3 is TGCGCCAGCAGCCAAGATCTGGGCGGGGGGGCCTCCGATACGCAGTATTTT. This sequence encodes CASSQDLGGGASDTQYF.

The chain employs TRBV19 and TRBJ2-1; 15 bases map to TRBD2. Germline values: CDR1 LNHDA, CDR2 SQIVND (reference sequence). With V trimmed by 7 bases and J by 6 bases, 4 bases remained unmatched. This CDR3 has 15 residues. The CDR3 bases are TGTGCCAGTACCGTGGGACTAGCGGGGGGCAATGAGCAGTTCTTC. Translated: CASTVGLAGGNEQFF.

In DNA, the CDR3 is TGCGCCAGCAGCTTGACAGGGAGTAGTTCACCCCTCCACTTT. This codes for CASSLTGSSSPLHF. J is TRBJ1-6 and V is TRBV5-1; possibly TRBD1 for D (6 bases). The length of the CDR3 is 14 residues. Per the germline V gene, CDR1 is SGHRS and CDR2 is YFSETQ. V shed 1 base and J shed 9 bases, with 11 bases lying between them.

This rearrangement joins TRBV5-5 to TRBJ1-2; the D gene is possibly TRBD1 (5 bases). CDR1 is SGHKS, CDR2 YYEKEE, per germline (reference sequence). Trimming pared 4 bases from V and 2 bases from J, leaving 9 bases between. The CDR3 has 13 residues. The CDR3 DNA is TGTGCCAGCAGCAACCGACAGAACTATGGCTACACCTTC. Protein sequence: CASSNRQNYGYTF.

The V and J genes are TRBV21-1 and TRBJ2-2; the table calls TRBD2, which could not be checked here. TRBV21-1 is recorded as a pseudogene. This CDR3 contains 19 residues. CDR3 region: CASSKSGWEGCWNTGELFF. The CDR3 DNA sequence: TGTGCCAGCAGCAAATCCGGGTGGGAGGGTTGTTGGAACACCGGGGAGCTGTTTTTT.

The chain is built from TRBV19 and TRBJ1-2; maybe TRBD1 (5 bases). V lost 7 bases and J lost 3, with 21 bases in between. CDR3 length equals 16 residues. Germline values: CDR1 LNHDA, CDR2 SQIVND (reference sequence). The CDR3 nucleotides read TGTGCCAGTACCCCCCTACCCCCACGCAGGGACTATGGCTACACCTTC. This encodes CASTPLPPRRDYGYTF.

There are a few counts of this clone. The J gene is TRBJ1-4, the V gene TRBV25-1; possibly TRBD1 for D (6 bases). In germline, CDR1 is MGHDK, CDR2 SYGVNS. This CDR3 has 14 amino acids. Deletions cut 6 bases from V and 6 bases from J, with 14 bases between. In nucleotides, the CDR3 is TGTGCCAGCAGGGACCAGACAGGATATGAAAAACTGTTTTTT. This gives the protein CASRDQTGYEKLFF.

This clone was detected a few times. The chain couples TRBV2 to TRBJ1-5, with 9 bases fitting TRBD1. The CDR3 length is 14 residues. V trimming: 6 bases; J trimming: 4 bases; junction bases outside the gene matches: 4. The V gene's germline CDR1 is SNHLY and CDR2 FYNNEI. CDR3 in amino acids: CASSEDRGNQPQHF. The DNA for the CDR3 is TGTGCCAGCAGCGAGGACAGGGGTAATCAGCCCCAGCATTTT.

A remark on this clone: At one boundary the junction diverges from the germline segment, which might be a read error. The V gene is TRBV4-1, the J gene TRBJ1-4, with D uncertain. In germline, CDR1 is MGHRA, CDR2 YSYEKL. This CDR3 region has 15 residues. The CDR3 bases are TGCGCCAGCAGCCCGGGCCGGGGTGGGAATGAAAAGCTGTTTTTT. Translation gives CASSPGRGGNEKLFF.

The rearrangement uses TRBV18 and TRBJ2-1; D possibly corresponds to TRBD2 (5 bases). The germline gives CDR1 KGHSH, CDR2 LQKENI. CDR3 length equals 15 residues. V was trimmed by 1 base and J by 5 bases, leaving 12 bases between them. The chain's CDR3 is CASSPRGLAHNEQFF. DNA of the CDR3: TGTGCCAGCTCACCACGTGGGCTAGCTCACAATGAGCAGTTCTTC.

The chain is built from TRBV4-1 and TRBJ1-4, with TRBD1 as a possible D gene (5 bases). The CDR3 covers 15 residues. Germline values: CDR1 MGHRA, CDR2 YSYEKL. Trimming left V 3 bases short and J 6 bases short, with 14 bases between. The CDR3 reads CASSHLSGGDEKLFF. In nucleotides, the CDR3 is TGCGCCAGCAGCCACCTATCGGGGGGGGATGAAAAACTGTTTTTT.

The chain carries TRBV5-1 and TRBJ2-7, with D perhaps matching TRBD2 (5 bases). V was clipped by 0 bases and J by 2 bases, with 6 bases between them. The CDR3 runs to 13 residues. Germline CDR1 is SGHRS and CDR2 is YFSETQ. The CDR3 coding sequence is TGCGCCAGCAGCTTGGCGACTACCTACGAGCAGTACTTC. Translated, it gives CASSLATTYEQYF.

The chain has TRBV4-3 and TRBJ2-2; D not certain. There are 15 residues in the CDR3. V lost 0 bases and J 7 bases, leaving 12 bases between the germline ends. CDR1 is LGHNA and CDR2 is YSLEER in the germline V gene. The CDR3 DNA reads as TGCGCCAGCAGCCAAGAGGCCAACCGCCACGGGGAGCTGTTTTTT. As protein: CASSQEANRHGELFF.

This chain links TRBV6-6 with TRBJ2-7, with D hard to call. Germline lookup yields CDR1 MNHNY and CDR2 SVGAGI (reference sequence). CDR3 length equals 16 residues. Trimming took 7 bases from V and 3 from J, leaving 22 bases between them. In DNA, the CDR3 is TGTGCCAGCAAACAACCGGGTCCCAGCCCTCTCTACGAGCAGTACTTC. Translation gives CASKQPGPSPLYEQYF.

This clone was seen a single time. The chain has TRBV6-5 and TRBJ1-1; D remains unclear. Germline V gene sequence: CDR1 MNHEY, CDR2 SVGAGI. V was clipped by 4 bases and J by 3 bases, with 9 bases between them. The CDR3 has 13 amino acids. CDR3 protein: CASSWSGDTEAFF. The CDR3 DNA reads TGTGCCAGCAGTTGGAGCGGCGACACTGAAGCTTTCTTT.

The CDR3 DNA is TGTGCCAGCGGGGACAGGGCCACGGAGACCCAGTACTTC. Protein product: CASGDRATETQYF. The chain has TRBV28 and TRBJ2-5, with TRBD1 matching 9 bases. V lost 8 bases, J lost 5 bases, and 6 bases stayed unmatched. Germline values: CDR1 MDHEN, CDR2 SYDVKM. CDR3 size: 13 residues.

This chain joins TRBV6-5 and TRBJ1-1; 10 nucleotides match TRBD1. Per germline, CDR1 MNHEY and CDR2 SVGAGI. The CDR3 has 13 amino acids. The V and J ends lost 6 bases and 10 bases, in that order; junction bases with no gene match: 8. As DNA, the CDR3 is TGTGCCAGCAGCTTGGGACAGGGGCGAGGAGCTTTCTTT. Amino acids: CASSLGQGRGAFF.

The rearrangement joins TRBV6-5 to TRBJ1-3; TRBD1 might be the D (5 bases). There are 16 residues in the CDR3. V was pared by 4 bases and J by 4 bases, with 17 bases between. Looked up from germline, CDR1 is MNHEY and CDR2 is SVGAGI. CDR3 nucleotides: TGTGCCAGCAGTTCCTGGGGGGGTGCCGCGGGAAACACCATATATTTT. As protein: CASSSWGGAAGNTIYF.